A selection of T cell receptor beta chains follows, all from one sample in a study of OX40 agonist ivuxolimab in advanced cancers. Assay: immunoSEQ multiplex PCR; the TCRdb copy retains only in-frame clones and omits some. The data hold 20,000 to 30,000 clones, with 65% to 85% observed a single time. The specimen comprised CD4+ or CD8+ T cells sorted from blood, sampled in a trial of the OX40 agonist ivuxolimab. The receptors were gathered from an adult with an advanced solid tumor such as melanoma, head and neck, liver or kidney cancer. Each CDR3 is given without its conserved first and last residue.

v_call	j_call	cdr3_aa
TRBV6-1	TRBJ1-1	ASTSRPGEGEAF
TRBV10-3	TRBJ1-5	AISGADGQPQH
TRBV9	TRBJ1-6	ASSPISYIEQGGNSPLH
TRBV2	TRBJ1-6	ASSAGINSYNSPLH
TRBV10-3	TRBJ1-2	AILRAYYGYT
TRBV28	TRBJ2-2	ASRTGGGTGELF
TRBV5-1	NA	ASSLSGQSYEQY
TRBV30	TRBJ1-5	AWTGGVGNQPQH
TRBV6-6	TRBJ1-1	ASLGLGTEAF
TRBV7-7	TRBJ2-1	ASSLADSYNEQF
TRBV9	TRBJ1-4	ASSARTGNEKLF
TRBV2	TRBJ2-2	AKKTTGRNTGELF
TRBV5-5	TRBJ2-4	ASSLSETGYFKNIQY
TRBV2	TRBJ1-5	ASSEIVQGRNQPQH
TRBV9	TRBJ2-3	ASSVEGGRDTQY
TRBV9	TRBJ1-2	ASSQAPTPGIRGYT
TRBV4-1	TRBJ2-3	ASSQVFLITDTQY
TRBV18	TRBJ1-1	ASSRTGANTEAF
TRBV7-8	TRBJ2-7	ASIPAMSAWEQY
TRBV28	TRBJ2-7	ASRLRKVTHGYEQY
TRBV18	TRBJ1-5	ASSPKPSGEDQPQH
TRBV7-2	TRBJ1-1	ASSLRIGNTEAF
TRBV6-1	TRBJ2-1	ASSAGGSGYNEQF
TRBV5-1	TRBJ1-1	ASSLGGPRVEAF
TRBV7-9	TRBJ2-1	ASSAPGQGANEQF
TRBV7-3	TRBJ2-5	ASSVTTSGRGETQY
TRBV15	TRBJ1-3	ATSQGPVYSGNTIY
TRBV7-9	TRBJ1-1	ASSSRGRENTEAF
TRBV4-1	TRBJ1-2	ASSQGRGWHGYT
TRBV18	TRBJ1-1	ASSQGTGEAF
TRBV27	TRBJ2-1	ASRPTGYDEQF
TRBV5-6	TRBJ2-7	ASSLVGQGNEQY
TRBV11-2	TRBJ2-3	ASSYEMGQGSDTQY
TRBV7-9	TRBJ2-1	ASSSTRDRVWAYNEQF
TRBV5-1	TRBJ2-3	ASSLGSGGTDTQY
TRBV6-6	TRBJ2-2	ASSNRETITGELF